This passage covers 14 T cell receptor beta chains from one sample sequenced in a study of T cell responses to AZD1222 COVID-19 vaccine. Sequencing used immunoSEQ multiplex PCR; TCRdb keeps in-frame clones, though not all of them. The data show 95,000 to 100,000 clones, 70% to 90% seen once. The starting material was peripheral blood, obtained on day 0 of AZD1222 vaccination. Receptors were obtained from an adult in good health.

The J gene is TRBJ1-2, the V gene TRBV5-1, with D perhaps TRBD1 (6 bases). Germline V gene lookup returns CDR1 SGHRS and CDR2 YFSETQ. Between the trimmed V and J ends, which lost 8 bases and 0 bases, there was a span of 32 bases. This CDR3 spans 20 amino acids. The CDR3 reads CASRTFGGDTDSTSNYGYTF. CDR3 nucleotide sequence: TGCGCCAGTCGGACCTTCGGGGGGGACACGGACTCGACGTCTAACTATGGCTACACCTTC.

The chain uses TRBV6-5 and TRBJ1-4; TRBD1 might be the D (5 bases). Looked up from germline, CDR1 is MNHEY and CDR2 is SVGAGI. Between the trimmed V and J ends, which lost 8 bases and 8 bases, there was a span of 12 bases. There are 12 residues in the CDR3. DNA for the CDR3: TGTGCCAGCGCAAGGGGCATAGAAAAACTGTTTTTT. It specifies CASARGIEKLFF.

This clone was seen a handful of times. This CDR3 is CASSGEATAYGYTF. CDR3 bases: TGTGCCAGCAGTGGAGAGGCGACAGCCTATGGCTACACCTTC. The chain recombines TRBV2 with TRBJ1-2; tentatively, D is TRBD1 (5 bases). Germline values: CDR1 SNHLY, CDR2 FYNNEI. The CDR3 loop spans 14 amino acids. The V end was cut by 4 bases, the J end by 4 bases, with 13 bases between.

This CDR3 reads CASSAAPYRGRGGNRQYF. CDR3 DNA: TGTGCCAGCAGCGCCGCCCCCTACAGGGGGAGAGGAGGAAACCGGCAGTATTTT. The genes are TRBV7-2 and TRBJ2-3, with TRBD1 identical over 8 bases. The CDR3 extends over 18 amino acids. The V gene's germline CDR1 is SGHTA and CDR2 FQGNSA. The V segment lost 5 bases and the J segment 11 bases; nucleotides outside the gene matches: 24.

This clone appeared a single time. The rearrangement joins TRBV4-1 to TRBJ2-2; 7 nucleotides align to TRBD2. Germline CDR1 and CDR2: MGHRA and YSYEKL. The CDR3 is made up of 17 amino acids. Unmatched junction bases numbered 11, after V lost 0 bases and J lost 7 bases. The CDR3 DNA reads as TGCGCCAGCAGCCAAGATAAAGCGGGAAGGGAAAACGGGGAGCTGTTTTTT. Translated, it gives CASSQDKAGRENGELFF.

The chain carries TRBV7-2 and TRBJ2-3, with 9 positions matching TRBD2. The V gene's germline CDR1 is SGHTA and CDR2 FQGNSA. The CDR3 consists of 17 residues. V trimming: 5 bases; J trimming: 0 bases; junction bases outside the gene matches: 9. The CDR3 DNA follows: TGTGCCAGCAGCAATGAGCGGGAGGCCTCCAGCACAGATACGCAGTATTTT. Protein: CASSNEREASSTDTQYF.

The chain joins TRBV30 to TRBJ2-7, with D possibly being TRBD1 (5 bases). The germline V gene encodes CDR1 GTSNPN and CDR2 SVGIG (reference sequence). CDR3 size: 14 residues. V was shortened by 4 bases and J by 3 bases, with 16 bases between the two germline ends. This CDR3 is CAWNFRTGHYEQYF. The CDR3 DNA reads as TGTGCCTGGAATTTCCGTACAGGCCACTACGAGCAGTACTTC. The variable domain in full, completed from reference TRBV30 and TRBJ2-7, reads SQTIHQWPATLVQPVGSPLSLECTVEGTSNPNLYWYRQAAGRGLQLLFYSVGIGQISSEVPQNLSASRPQDRQFILSSKKLLLSDSGFYLCAWNFRTGHYEQYFGPGTRLTVT.

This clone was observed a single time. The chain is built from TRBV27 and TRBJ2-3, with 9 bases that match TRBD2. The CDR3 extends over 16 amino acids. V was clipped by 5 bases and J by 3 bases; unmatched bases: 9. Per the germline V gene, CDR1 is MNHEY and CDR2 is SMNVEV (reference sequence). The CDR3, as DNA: TGTGCCAGCAGTCCGTATAGCGGGAGCGTTACAGATACGCAGTATTTT. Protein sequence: CASSPYSGSVTDTQYF.

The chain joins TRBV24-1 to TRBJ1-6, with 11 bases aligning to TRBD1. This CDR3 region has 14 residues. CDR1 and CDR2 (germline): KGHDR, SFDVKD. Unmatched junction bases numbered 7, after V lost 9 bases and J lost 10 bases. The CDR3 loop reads CATFRDRGGSPLHF. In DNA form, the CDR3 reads TGTGCCACCTTCCGGGACAGGGGGGGATCACCCCTCCACTTT.

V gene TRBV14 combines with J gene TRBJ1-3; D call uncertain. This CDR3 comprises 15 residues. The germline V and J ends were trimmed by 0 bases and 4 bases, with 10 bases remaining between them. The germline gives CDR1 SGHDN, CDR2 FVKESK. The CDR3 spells CASSQDRYKGNTIYF. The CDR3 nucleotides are TGTGCCAGCAGCCAAGATAGGTACAAGGGAAACACCATATATTTT.

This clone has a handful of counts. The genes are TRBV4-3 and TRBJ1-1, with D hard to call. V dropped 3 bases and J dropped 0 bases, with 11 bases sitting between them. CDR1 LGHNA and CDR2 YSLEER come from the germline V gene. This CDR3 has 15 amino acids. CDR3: CASSHRSSMNTEAFF. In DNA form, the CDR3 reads TGCGCCAGCAGCCACAGGTCCTCGATGAACACTGAAGCTTTCTTT.

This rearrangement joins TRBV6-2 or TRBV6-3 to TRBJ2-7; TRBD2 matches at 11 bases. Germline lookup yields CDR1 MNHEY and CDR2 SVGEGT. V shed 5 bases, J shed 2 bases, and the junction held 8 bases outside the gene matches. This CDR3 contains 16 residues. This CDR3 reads CASSTTTSGRTYEQYF. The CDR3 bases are TGTGCCAGCAGTACCACCACTAGCGGGAGAACCTACGAGCAGTACTTC.

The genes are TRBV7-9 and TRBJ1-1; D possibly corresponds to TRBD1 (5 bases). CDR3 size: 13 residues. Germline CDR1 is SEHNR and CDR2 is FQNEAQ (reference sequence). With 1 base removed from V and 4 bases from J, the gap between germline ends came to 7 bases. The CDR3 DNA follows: TGTGCCAGCAGCTTAGACAGGAGCACTGAAGCTTTCTTT. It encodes CASSLDRSTEAFF.

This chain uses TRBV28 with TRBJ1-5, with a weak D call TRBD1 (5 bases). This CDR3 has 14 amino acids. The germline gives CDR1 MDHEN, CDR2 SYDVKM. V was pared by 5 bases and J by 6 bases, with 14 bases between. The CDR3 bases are TGTGCCAGCAGTCAGCCGGGGCGGACTCAGCCCCAGCATTTT. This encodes CASSQPGRTQPQHF.